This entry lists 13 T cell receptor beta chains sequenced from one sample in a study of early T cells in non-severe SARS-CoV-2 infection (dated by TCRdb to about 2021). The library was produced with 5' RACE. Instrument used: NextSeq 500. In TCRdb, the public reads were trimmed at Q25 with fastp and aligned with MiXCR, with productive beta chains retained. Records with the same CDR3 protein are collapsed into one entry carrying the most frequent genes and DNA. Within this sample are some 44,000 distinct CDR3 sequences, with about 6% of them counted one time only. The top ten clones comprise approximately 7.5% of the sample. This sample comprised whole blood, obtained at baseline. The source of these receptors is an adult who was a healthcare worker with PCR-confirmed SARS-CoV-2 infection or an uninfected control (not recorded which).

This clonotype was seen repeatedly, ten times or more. CDR3 sequence: CASSSQDRSNEKLFF. DNA of the CDR3: TGTGCCAGCAGTTCCCAGGACAGGTCAAATGAAAAACTGTTTTTT. The chain uses TRBV28 and TRBJ1-4; TRBD1 matches 7 bases. CDR1 MDHEN and CDR2 SYDVKM come from the germline V gene. The CDR3 has 15 amino acids. V gave up 4 bases and J gave up 5 bases; unmatched junction bases: 7.

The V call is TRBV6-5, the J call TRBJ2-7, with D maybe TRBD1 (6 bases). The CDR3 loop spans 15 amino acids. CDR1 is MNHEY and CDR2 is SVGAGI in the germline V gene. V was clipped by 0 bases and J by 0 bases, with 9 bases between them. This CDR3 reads CASSYSQGSSYEQYF. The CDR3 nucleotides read TGTGCCAGCAGTTACTCACAGGGCAGCTCCTACGAGCAGTACTTC.

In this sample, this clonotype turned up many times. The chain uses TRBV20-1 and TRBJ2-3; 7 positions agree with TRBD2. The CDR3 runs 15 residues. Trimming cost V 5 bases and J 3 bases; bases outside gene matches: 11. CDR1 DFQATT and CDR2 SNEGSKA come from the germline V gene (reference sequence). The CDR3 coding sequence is TGCAGTGCTTCCACCTCAGCGGGGAGAACAGATACGCAGTATTTT. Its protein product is CSASTSAGRTDTQYF.

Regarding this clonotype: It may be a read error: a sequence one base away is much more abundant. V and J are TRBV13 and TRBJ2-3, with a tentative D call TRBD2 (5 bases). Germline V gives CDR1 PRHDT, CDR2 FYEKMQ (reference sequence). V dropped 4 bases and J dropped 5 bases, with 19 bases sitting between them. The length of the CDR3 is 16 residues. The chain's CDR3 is CASSSEIGERRDTQYF. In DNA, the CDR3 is TGTGCCAGCAGCTCGGAGATTGGGGAGCGGAGAGATACGCAGTATTTT. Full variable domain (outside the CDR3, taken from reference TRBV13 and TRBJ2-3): AAGVIQSPRHLIKEKRETATLKCYPIPRHDTVYWYQQGPGQDPQFLISFYEKMQSDKGSIPDRFSAQQFSDYHSELNMSSLELGDSALYFCASSSEIGERRDTQYFGPGTRLTVL.

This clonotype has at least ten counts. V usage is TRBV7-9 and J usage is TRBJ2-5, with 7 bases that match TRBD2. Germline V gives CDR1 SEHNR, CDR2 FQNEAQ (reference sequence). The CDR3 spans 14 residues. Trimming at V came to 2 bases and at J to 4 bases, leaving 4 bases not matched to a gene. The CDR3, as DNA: TGTGCCAGCAGCTTACGTGGCGGGAGAGAGACCCAGTACTTC. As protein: CASSLRGGRETQYF.

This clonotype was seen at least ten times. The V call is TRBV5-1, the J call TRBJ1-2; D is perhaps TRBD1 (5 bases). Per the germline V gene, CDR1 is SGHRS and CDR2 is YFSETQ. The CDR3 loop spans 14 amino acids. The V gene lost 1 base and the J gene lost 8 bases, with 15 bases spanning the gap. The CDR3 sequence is CASSLTGARDGYTF. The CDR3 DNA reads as TGCGCCAGCAGCTTGACGGGAGCACGGGACGGCTACACCTTC.

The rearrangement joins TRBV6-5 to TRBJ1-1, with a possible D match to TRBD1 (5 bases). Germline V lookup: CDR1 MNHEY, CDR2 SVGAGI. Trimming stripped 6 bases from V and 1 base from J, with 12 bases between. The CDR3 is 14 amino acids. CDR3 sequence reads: CASRRGTGNTEAFF. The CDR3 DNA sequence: TGTGCCAGCAGGAGGGGAACAGGGAACACTGAAGCTTTCTTT.

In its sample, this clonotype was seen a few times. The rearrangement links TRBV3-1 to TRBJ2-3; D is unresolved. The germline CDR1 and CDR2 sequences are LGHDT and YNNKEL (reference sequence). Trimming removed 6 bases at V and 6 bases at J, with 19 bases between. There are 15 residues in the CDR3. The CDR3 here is CASSADLRQVDTQYF. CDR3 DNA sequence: TGTGCCAGCAGTGCAGACCTCAGGCAAGTCGATACGCAGTATTTT.

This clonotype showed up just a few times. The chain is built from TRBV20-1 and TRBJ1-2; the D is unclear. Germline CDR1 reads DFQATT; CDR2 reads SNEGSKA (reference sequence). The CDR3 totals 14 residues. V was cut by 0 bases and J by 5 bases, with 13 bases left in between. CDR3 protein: CSAREDRFPYGYTF. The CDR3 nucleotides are TGCAGTGCTAGAGAGGACCGATTCCCGTATGGCTACACCTTC.

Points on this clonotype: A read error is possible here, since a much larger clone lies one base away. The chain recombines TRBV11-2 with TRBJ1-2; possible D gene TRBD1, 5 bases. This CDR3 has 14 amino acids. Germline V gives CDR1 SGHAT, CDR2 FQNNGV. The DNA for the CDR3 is TGTGCCGGCAGCTCCGGGACTGCATTCTATGGCTACACCTTC. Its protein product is CAGSSGTAFYGYTF.

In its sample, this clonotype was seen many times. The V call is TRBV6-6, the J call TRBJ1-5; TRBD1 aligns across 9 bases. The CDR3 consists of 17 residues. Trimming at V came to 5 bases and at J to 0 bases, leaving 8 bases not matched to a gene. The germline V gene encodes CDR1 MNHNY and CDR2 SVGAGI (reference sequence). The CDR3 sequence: CASSPLRDRVSNQPQHF. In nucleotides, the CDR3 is TGTGCCAGCAGTCCCCTCCGGGACAGGGTTAGCAATCAGCCCCAGCATTTT.

This CDR3 is CSARSSGGTYEQYF. The DNA of the CDR3 is TGCAGTGCTAGGTCTAGCGGGGGGACCTACGAGCAGTACTTC. The chain recombines TRBV20-1 with TRBJ2-7, with 11 bases that match TRBD2. CDR1 DFQATT and CDR2 SNEGSKA come from the germline V gene (reference sequence). There are 14 residues in the CDR3. Trimming at V came to 3 bases and at J to 2 bases, leaving 3 bases not matched to a gene.

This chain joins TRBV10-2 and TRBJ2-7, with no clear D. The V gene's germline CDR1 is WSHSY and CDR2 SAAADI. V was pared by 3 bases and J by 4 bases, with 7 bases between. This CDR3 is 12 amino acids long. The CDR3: CASSDRVYEQYF. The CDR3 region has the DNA TGCGCCAGCAGTGACCGGGTTTACGAGCAGTACTTC.